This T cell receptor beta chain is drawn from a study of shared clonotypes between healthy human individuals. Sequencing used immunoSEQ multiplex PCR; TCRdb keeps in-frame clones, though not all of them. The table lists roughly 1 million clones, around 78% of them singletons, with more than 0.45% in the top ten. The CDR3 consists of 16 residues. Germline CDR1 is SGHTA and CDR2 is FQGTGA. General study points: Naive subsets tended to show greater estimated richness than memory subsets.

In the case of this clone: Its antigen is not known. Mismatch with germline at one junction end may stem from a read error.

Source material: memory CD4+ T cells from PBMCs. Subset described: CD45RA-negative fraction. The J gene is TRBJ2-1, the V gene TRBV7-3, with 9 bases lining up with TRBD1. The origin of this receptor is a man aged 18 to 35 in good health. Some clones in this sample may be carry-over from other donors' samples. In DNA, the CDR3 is TGTGCCAGCAGCGTAACCGGGACAGGGAACTACAATGAGCAGTTCTTC. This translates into CASSVTGTGNYNEQFF.